This T cell receptor beta chain was observed in a study of T cell responses to AZD1222 COVID-19 vaccine. Overall study results and limits: AZD1222 recipients seropositive at baseline numbered only six. With two AZD1222 doses given, Spike-specific TCR breadth and depth both rose. Vaccine-related CD4 TCRs covered spike, predominating at 160-218 and 743-854. Mostly white British, mostly female donors; authors suggested clonal diversity may be underestimated.

The protocol was immunoSEQ multiplex PCR, while the TCRdb copy is restricted to in-frame clones and leaves out a portion. Here the sample spans 150,000 to 180,000 clones, roughly nine tenths being singletons. Worth noting for this clone: The antigen is unknown.

This sequence was found in an adult in good health. Sequencing used peripheral blood, obtained on day 0 of AZD1222 vaccination.

In nucleotides, the CDR3 is TGTGCCAGCAGCGGGCTAGCGGGGGGCTGGACAGATACGCAGTATTTT. This translates into CASSGLAGGWTDTQYF. V gene TRBV9 combines with J gene TRBJ2-3, with 11 bases lining up with TRBD2. Germline CDR1 SGDLS, CDR2 YYNGEE. V dropped 3 bases and J dropped 3; count of bases not matched to a gene: 6. This CDR3 contains 16 residues. The full variable domain, completed using reference TRBV9 and TRBJ2-3, is DSGVTQTPKHLITATGQRVTLRCSPRSGDLSVYWYQQSLDQGLQFLIQYYNGEERAKGNILERFSAQQFPDLHSELNLSSLELGDSALYFCASSGLAGGWTDTQYFGPGTRLTVL.